This entry is about one TCR beta chain. Its specificity is unknown. Primers included in the PCR were 60 Vbeta and 13 Jbeta primers. TCRdb keeps only in-frame clones here, not all; method: immunoSEQ multiplex PCR. Among about 86,000 clones listed, 60% to 80% were seen once. There are 16 residues in the CDR3. The germline gives CDR1 SEHNR, CDR2 FQNEAQ (reference sequence). With V trimmed by 5 bases and J by 3 bases, 5 bases remained unmatched. The data were taken from a study of cytomegalovirus exposure and HLA in healthy donors. Study conclusions and caveats: The listing of 150 to 200 TCR beta chains classed them as cytomegalovirus-associated. TRBV6-2, TRBV6-3 and some other V segments were excluded as indistinguishable.

Sequencing was performed on PBMCs. This sequence was found in a man aged 60-69 years in good health and CMV-seronegative. The V call is TRBV7-9, the J call TRBJ2-1, with TRBD2 identical over 12 bases. The CDR3 loop reads CASSQGLAGNYNEQFF. CDR3 coding DNA: TGTGCCAGCAGCCAGGGACTAGCGGGTAACTACAATGAGCAGTTCTTC.